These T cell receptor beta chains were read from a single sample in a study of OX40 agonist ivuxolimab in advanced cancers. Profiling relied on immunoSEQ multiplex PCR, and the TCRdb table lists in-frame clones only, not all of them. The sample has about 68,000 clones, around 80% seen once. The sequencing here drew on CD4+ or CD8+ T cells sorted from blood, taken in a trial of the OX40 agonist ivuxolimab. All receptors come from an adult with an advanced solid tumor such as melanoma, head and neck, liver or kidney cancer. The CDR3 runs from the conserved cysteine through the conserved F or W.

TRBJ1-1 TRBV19 CASKGNRQGRNTEAFF
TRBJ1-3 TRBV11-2 CASSLEPSGNTIYF
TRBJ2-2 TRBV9 CASTLDTGELFF
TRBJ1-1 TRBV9 CASSVQPDPTEAFF
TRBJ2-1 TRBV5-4 CASSLEGLAGRHEQFF
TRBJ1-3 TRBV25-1 CASSAFEGANTIYF
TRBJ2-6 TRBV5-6 CASSLKVSGANVLTF
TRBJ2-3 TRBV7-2 CASSLMRDTQYF
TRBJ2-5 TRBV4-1 CASSFDSQETQYF
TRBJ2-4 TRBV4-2 CASSRDRVEGGGDIQYF
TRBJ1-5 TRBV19 CASSIKGGYNQPQHF
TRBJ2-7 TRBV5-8 CASSPTSGVLSEQYF
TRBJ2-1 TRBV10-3 CAIGGSAYNEQFF
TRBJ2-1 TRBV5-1 CASSRTGGLFEYNEQFF
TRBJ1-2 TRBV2 CASSENRGSYGYTF
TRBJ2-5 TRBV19 CASSITGVSKETQYF
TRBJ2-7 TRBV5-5 CASSFLLAVSEQYF
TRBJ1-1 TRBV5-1 CASSLDSGQNTEAFF
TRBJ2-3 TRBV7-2 CASSRWGTHSTDTQYF
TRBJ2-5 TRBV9 CASSVTPGGGETQYF
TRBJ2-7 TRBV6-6 CASRQDRWSSYEQYF
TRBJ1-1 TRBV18 CASSTQGNTEAFF
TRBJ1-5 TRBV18 CASSPDGNNQPQHF
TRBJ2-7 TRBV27 CASSFSGYGDEQYF
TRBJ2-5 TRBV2 CASSGQGVSGETQYF
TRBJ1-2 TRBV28 CASSFQDRTYGYTF
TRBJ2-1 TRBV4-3 CASGRETSGNEQFF
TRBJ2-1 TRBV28 CASSPQGPRGNEQFF
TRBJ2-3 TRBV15 CATSSRDRYTDTQYF
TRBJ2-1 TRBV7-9 CASSPAPFGNEQFF
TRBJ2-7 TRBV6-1 CASSVDRLGEQYF
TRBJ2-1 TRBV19 CASSIRGVASGRAAYNEQFF
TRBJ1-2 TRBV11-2 CASSLIAFGGYTF
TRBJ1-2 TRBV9 CASSVTGTVYGYTF
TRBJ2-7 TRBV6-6 CASRPSGRDEQYF
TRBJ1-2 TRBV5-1 CASSLVSANYGYTF
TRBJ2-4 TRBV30 CAWSPQMYIQYF
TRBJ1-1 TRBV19 CASSGGGGLPTVGAMNTEAFF
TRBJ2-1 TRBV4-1 CASSQASRVDEQFF
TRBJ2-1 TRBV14 CASSQGTSGFYNEQFF
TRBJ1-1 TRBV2 CASSEELNTEAFF
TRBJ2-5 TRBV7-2 CASSLAPAQETQYF
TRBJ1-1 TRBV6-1 CASSEASRNTEAFF
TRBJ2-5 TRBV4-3 CASSPLAGSGETQYF
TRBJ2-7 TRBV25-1 CASSDSWGEDSEEQYF
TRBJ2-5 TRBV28 CASSPLKTQYF
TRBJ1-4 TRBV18 CASSGNSRNEKLFF